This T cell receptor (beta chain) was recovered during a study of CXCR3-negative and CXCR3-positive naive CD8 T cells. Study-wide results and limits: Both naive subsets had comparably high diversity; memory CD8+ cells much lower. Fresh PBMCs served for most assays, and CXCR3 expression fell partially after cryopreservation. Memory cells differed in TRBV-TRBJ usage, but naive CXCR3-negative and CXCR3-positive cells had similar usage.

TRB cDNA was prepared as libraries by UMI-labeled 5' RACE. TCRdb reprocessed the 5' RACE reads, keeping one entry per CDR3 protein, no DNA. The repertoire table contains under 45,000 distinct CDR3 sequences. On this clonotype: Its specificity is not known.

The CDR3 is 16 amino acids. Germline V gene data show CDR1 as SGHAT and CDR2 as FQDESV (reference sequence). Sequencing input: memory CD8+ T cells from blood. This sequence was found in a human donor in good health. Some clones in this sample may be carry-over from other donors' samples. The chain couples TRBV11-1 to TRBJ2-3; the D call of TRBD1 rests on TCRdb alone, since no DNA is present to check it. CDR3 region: CASSLLPRGSTDTQYF. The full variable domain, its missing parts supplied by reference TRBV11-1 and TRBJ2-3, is EAEVAQSPRYKITEKSQAVAFWCDPISGHATLYWYRQILGQGPELLVQFQDESVVDDSQLPKDRFSAERLKGVDSTLKIQPAELGDSAMYLCASSLLPRGSTDTQYFGPGTRLTVL.